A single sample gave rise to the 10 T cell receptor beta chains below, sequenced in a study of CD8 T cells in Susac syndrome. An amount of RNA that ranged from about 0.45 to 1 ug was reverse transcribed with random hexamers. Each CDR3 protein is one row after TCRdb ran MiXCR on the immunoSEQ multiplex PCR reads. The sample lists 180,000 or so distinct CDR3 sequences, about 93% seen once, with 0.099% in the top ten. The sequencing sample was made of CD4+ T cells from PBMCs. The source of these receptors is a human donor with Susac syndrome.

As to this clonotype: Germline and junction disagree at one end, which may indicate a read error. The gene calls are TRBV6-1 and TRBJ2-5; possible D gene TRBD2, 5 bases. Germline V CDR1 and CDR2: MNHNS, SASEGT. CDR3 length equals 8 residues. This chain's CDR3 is CATEGTNF. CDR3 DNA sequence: TGTGCCACCGAGGGTACGAACTTC.

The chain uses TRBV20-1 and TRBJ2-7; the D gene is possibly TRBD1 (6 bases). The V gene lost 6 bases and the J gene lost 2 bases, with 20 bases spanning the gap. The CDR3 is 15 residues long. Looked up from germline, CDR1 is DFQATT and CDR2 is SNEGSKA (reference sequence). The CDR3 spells CSATDGRGDTYEQYF. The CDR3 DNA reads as TGCAGTGCCACTGATGGGAGAGGGGACACCTACGAGCAGTACTTC.

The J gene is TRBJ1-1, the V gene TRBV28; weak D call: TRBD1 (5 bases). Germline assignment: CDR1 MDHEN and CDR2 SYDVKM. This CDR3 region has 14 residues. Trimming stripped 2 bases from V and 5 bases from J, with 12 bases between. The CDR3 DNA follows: TGTGCCAGCAGTTTAAATCAGGGCGAGACTGAAGCTTTCTTT. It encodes CASSLNQGETEAFF.

CDR3 DNA sequence: TGCAGTGCTAAACCCCCCTTAAGTAGCGGGGTAGGAGATACGCAGTATTTT. Translating gives CSAKPPLSSGVGDTQYF. The V gene is TRBV20-1, the J gene TRBJ2-3; 8 positions match TRBD2. With V trimmed by 4 bases and J by 5 bases, 17 bases remained unmatched. Germline V gene lookup returns CDR1 DFQATT and CDR2 SNEGSKA (reference sequence). The CDR3 is made up of 17 amino acids.

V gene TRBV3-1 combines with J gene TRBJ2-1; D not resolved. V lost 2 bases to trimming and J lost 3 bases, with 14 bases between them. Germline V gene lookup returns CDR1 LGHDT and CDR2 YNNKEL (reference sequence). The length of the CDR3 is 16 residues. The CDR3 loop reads CASSQLRARSYNEQFF. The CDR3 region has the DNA TGTGCCAGCAGCCAACTAAGGGCCCGTAGCTACAATGAGCAGTTCTTC.

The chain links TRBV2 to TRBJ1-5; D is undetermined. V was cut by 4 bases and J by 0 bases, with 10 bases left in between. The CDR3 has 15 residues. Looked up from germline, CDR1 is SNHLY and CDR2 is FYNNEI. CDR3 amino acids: CASSGSQLSNQPQHF. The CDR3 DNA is TGTGCCAGCAGTGGCTCGCAGCTTAGCAATCAGCCCCAGCATTTT.

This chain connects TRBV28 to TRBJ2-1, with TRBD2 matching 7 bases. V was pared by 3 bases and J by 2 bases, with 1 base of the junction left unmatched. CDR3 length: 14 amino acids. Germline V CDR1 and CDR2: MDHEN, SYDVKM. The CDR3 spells CASSLGGAYNEQFF. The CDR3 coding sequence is TGTGCCAGCAGTTTGGGGGGGGCCTACAATGAGCAGTTCTTC.

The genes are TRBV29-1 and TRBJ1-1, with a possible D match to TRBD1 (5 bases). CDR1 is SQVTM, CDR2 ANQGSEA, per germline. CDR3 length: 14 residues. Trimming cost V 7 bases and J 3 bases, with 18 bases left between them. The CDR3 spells CSGRIGASDTEAFF. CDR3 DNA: TGCAGCGGGCGGATAGGGGCTTCGGACACTGAAGCTTTCTTT.

CDR3 nucleotides: TGTGCCAGCAGCTACCCGACTAGCGGGAGGGGAAATGAGCAGTTCTTC. As protein: CASSYPTSGRGNEQFF. V gene TRBV5-4 combines with J gene TRBJ2-1; 14 positions agree with TRBD2. CDR1 is SGHNT and CDR2 is YYREEE in the germline V gene (reference sequence). The CDR3 totals 16 residues. The V gene end was trimmed by 3 bases and the J gene end by 7 bases; junction bases not matched to a gene: 6.

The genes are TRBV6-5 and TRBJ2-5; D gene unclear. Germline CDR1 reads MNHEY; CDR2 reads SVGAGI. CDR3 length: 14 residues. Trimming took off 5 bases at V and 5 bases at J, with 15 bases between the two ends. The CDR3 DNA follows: TGTGCCAGCAGTACCGGGCCCAGTCGGGAGACCCAGTACTTC. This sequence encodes CASSTGPSRETQYF.